These 24 T cell receptor beta chains originate from one sample sequenced in a study of PD-1 blockade in mismatch repair-deficient tumors. TCRdb's copy holds only in-frame clones and misses some; the assay was immunoSEQ multiplex PCR. The table lists about 10,000 clones, approximately 86% of them singletons, with roughly a fifth in the top ten. What these receptors recognize is not known. The sample's time point: roughly 11-day in vitro stimulation with candidate neoantigen peptide 2. Here the sequenced sample was cells cultured in vitro, taken from a patient treated with pembrolizumab. These receptors originate from an adult with mismatch repair-deficient cancer.

This clone appeared a few times. The rearrangement links TRBV9 to TRBJ2-2; 8 positions agree with TRBD1. The germline CDR1 and CDR2 sequences are SGDLS and YYNGEE. Trimming at V came to 3 bases and at J to 5 bases, leaving 15 bases not matched to a gene. There are 18 residues in the CDR3. This CDR3 is CASSAWHPYRGRTGELFF. The CDR3, as DNA: TGTGCCAGCAGCGCTTGGCACCCTTACAGGGGGAGAACCGGGGAGCTGTTTTTT.

The chain is built from TRBV5-1 and TRBJ1-6; weak D call: TRBD1 (5 bases). The CDR3 totals 15 residues. Germline CDR1 reads SGHRS; CDR2 reads YFSETQ. V lost 0 bases and J lost 10, with 14 bases in between. CDR3 nucleotide sequence: TGCGCCAGCAGCTTGGGGGGAGGGGATCTCTCACCCCTCCACTTT. It translates to CASSLGGGDLSPLHF.

The V call is TRBV15, the J call TRBJ2-5; 9 bases align to TRBD2. Germline assignment: CDR1 LNHNV and CDR2 YYDKDF (reference sequence). The trim removed 3 bases at V and 5 bases at J, leaving 10 bases unmatched. This CDR3 spans 16 amino acids. The CDR3 DNA is TGTGCCACCAGCAGGGAAATTAGCGGGAGCGGCGAGACCCAGTACTTC. Amino acids: CATSREISGSGETQYF.

In this sample, this clone turned up once. This chain connects TRBV5-1 to TRBJ1-5; 9 nucleotides agree with TRBD1. The junction had 8 bases not matched to a gene; V was cut back by 7 bases and J by 6 bases. The germline gives CDR1 SGHRS, CDR2 YFSETQ. The CDR3 runs 14 residues. The CDR3 sequence: CASAAQQGAQPQHF. In nucleotides, the CDR3 is TGCGCCAGCGCGGCACAACAGGGGGCTCAGCCCCAGCATTTT.

The V gene is TRBV2, the J gene TRBJ2-3; 8 bases line up with TRBD1. Germline CDR1 and CDR2: SNHLY and FYNNEI. This CDR3 region has 13 residues. The ends lost 2 bases at V and 10 bases at J; junction bases unmatched: 5. This CDR3 reads CASSENRGSAQYF. The CDR3 DNA reads as TGTGCCAGCAGTGAAAACAGGGGGAGTGCGCAGTATTTT.

This rearrangement joins TRBV30 to TRBJ2-1, with 11 bases lining up with TRBD2. Trimming took 0 bases from V and 5 from J; bases not matched to a gene: 15. CDR1 is GTSNPN, CDR2 SVGIG, per germline (reference sequence). This CDR3 is 19 amino acids long. The CDR3 sequence: CAWSVSAGLAGGRDNEQFF. The CDR3 coding sequence is TGTGCCTGGAGTGTTAGCGCTGGCTTAGCGGGAGGGCGAGACAATGAGCAGTTCTTC. Together with reference TRBV30 and TRBJ2-1, the CDR3 gives the full variable domain: SQTIHQWPATLVQPVGSPLSLECTVEGTSNPNLYWYRQAAGRGLQLLFYSVGIGQISSEVPQNLSASRPQDRQFILSSKKLLLSDSGFYLCAWSVSAGLAGGRDNEQFFGPGTRLTVL.

The chain employs TRBV5-6 and TRBJ1-6; TRBD1 agrees at 7 bases. The CDR3 is made up of 17 amino acids. Germline V gene lookup returns CDR1 SGHDT and CDR2 YYEEEE. After removal of 0 bases from V and 4 bases from J, the junction contained 7 bases not matched to a gene. The CDR3 DNA reads TGTGCCAGCAGCTTGGAACAGGGGAGGGTATATAATTCACCCCTCCACTTT. Residues: CASSLEQGRVYNSPLHF.

V usage is TRBV5-6 and J usage is TRBJ2-1; 8 bases match TRBD1. V trimming: 3 bases; J trimming: 5 bases; junction bases outside the gene matches: 4. Germline V lookup: CDR1 SGHDT, CDR2 YYEEEE. This CDR3 has 14 amino acids. CDR3 loop: CASSYRTGHNEQFF. As DNA, the CDR3 is TGTGCCAGCAGCTACCGGACAGGGCACAATGAGCAGTTCTTC.

The chain carries TRBV27 and TRBJ2-1, with a tentative D call TRBD2 (7 bases). V lost 6 bases to trimming and J lost 4 bases, with 16 bases between them. Per the germline V gene, CDR1 is MNHEY and CDR2 is SMNVEV (reference sequence). This CDR3 contains 15 residues. CDR3 nucleotides: TGTGCCAGCAGCTGGCGGGGGCAGACTTACAATGAGCAGTTCTTC. It encodes CASSWRGQTYNEQFF.

The sample holds one count of this clone. This rearrangement joins TRBV6-1 to TRBJ2-3, with 9 bases that match TRBD1. With V trimmed by 8 bases and J by 4 bases, 10 bases remained unmatched. The CDR3 is 15 amino acids. Germline V lookup: CDR1 MNHNS, CDR2 SASEGT. In nucleotides, the CDR3 is TGTGCCAGCCTTGCTGGGACAGGGTTATCAGATACGCAGTATTTT. Amino acid sequence: CASLAGTGLSDTQYF.

This sequence joins TRBV4-1 and TRBJ2-4; D gene uncertain. Trimming cost V 0 bases and J 1 base, with 16 bases left between them. Germline values: CDR1 MGHRA, CDR2 YSYEKL. The CDR3 has 18 residues. The CDR3 here is CASSQDLSSSWAKNIQYF. CDR3 sequence (DNA): TGCGCCAGCAGCCAAGACTTATCGTCCTCCTGGGCCAAAAACATTCAGTACTTC.

The V gene is TRBV5-1, the J gene TRBJ2-5; 8 positions agree with TRBD1. CDR3 length equals 17 residues. The germline CDR1 and CDR2 sequences are SGHRS and YFSETQ. The V gene end was trimmed by 2 bases and the J gene end by 0 bases; junction bases not matched to a gene: 9. The CDR3 sequence: CASSLKWTGQYQETQYF. The CDR3 nucleotides are TGCGCCAGCAGCTTAAAGTGGACAGGGCAGTACCAAGAGACCCAGTACTTC.

This clone was picked up a small number of times. J is TRBJ2-7 and V is TRBV5-6; D not resolved. The CDR3 contains 11 residues. The V and J ends lost 0 bases and 5 bases respectively, with 3 bases between them. In germline, CDR1 is SGHDT, CDR2 YYEEEE. The CDR3 DNA is TGTGCCAGCAGCTTGGCGGACGAGCAGTACTTC. Protein sequence: CASSLADEQYF.

The chain uses TRBV28 and TRBJ1-2; D gene ambiguous. The V gene's germline CDR1 is MDHEN and CDR2 SYDVKM. There are 15 residues in the CDR3. V lost 0 bases and J 3 bases, leaving 11 bases between the germline ends. The CDR3 nucleotides are TGTGCCAGCAGTTTATGGGGAGGGTTTGACTATGGCTACACCTTC. This encodes CASSLWGGFDYGYTF.

This chain joins TRBV11-2 and TRBJ2-7; D is tentatively TRBD1 or TRBD2 (5 bases each). V lost 5 bases to trimming and J lost 4 bases, with 15 bases between them. Per germline, CDR1 SGHAT and CDR2 FQNNGV. The CDR3 runs 14 residues. In DNA form, the CDR3 reads TGTGCCAGCAGCCCAACGTCGGGACGATACGAGCAGTACTTC. Its protein is CASSPTSGRYEQYF.

To note about this clone: One end of the junction is discordant with germline, which a read error may explain. The chain uses TRBV4-1 and TRBJ2-7; TRBD1 aligns across 12 bases. This CDR3 is 16 amino acids long. The V gene's germline CDR1 is MGHRA and CDR2 YSYEKL. CDR3 protein: CASSVEGQGATYEQYF. The DNA of the CDR3 is TGTGCCAGCAGCGTCGAGGGACAGGGGGCAACCTACGAGCAGTACTTC.

V is TRBV5-1 and J is TRBJ2-7; D remains unclear. CDR1 and CDR2 (germline): SGHRS, YFSETQ. There are 15 residues in the CDR3. Trimming removed 1 base at V and 2 bases at J, with 13 bases between. This chain's CDR3 is CASSLSSQTPYEQYF. The CDR3, as DNA: TGCGCCAGCAGCTTGTCGTCCCAGACCCCCTACGAGCAGTACTTC.

This rearrangement joins TRBV4-1 to TRBJ2-1; possibly TRBD2 for D (8 bases). The V end was cut by 2 bases, the J end by 8 bases, with 25 bases between. This CDR3 contains 18 residues. Germline V gene sequence: CDR1 MGHRA, CDR2 YSYEKL. CDR3 in amino acids: CASSQRGQREIGVDEQFF. CDR3 coding DNA: TGCGCCAGCAGCCAAAGGGGGCAGCGGGAGATCGGGGTGGATGAGCAGTTCTTC.

This chain links TRBV27 with TRBJ2-7; TRBD1 matches 9 bases. This CDR3 contains 14 residues. Germline V lookup: CDR1 MNHEY, CDR2 SMNVEV (reference sequence). J was trimmed by 3 bases and V by 3 bases; bases with no gene match: 3. The CDR3 DNA reads as TGTGCCAGCAGTTTCGGGACAGGGAACTACGAGCAGTACTTC. This sequence encodes CASSFGTGNYEQYF.

The chain is built from TRBV19 and TRBJ1-6; no definite D call. This CDR3 has 13 amino acids. Trimming removed 4 bases at V and 7 bases at J, with 8 bases between. Germline V lookup: CDR1 LNHDA, CDR2 SQIVND (reference sequence). CDR3 sequence (DNA): TGTGCCAGTAGTACCAGGCTAAATTCACCCCTCCACTTT. Translating it yields CASSTRLNSPLHF.

The chain joins TRBV30 to TRBJ1-5; D possibly corresponds to TRBD1 (6 bases). The germline V gene has CDR1 GTSNPN and CDR2 SVGIG (reference sequence). This CDR3 comprises 12 residues. The V and J ends lost 1 base and 7 bases respectively, with 8 bases between them. This CDR3 reads CAWSAGAQPQHF. The CDR3 DNA follows: TGTGCCTGGAGTGCAGGGGCCCAGCCCCAGCATTTT.

This chain connects TRBV7-9 to TRBJ1-2; TRBD1 might be the D (5 bases). Germline V gene data show CDR1 as SEHNR and CDR2 as FQNEAQ (reference sequence). The V end lost 3 bases, the J end lost 1 base, and 9 bases lay between the germline ends. The CDR3 runs 14 residues. The CDR3 DNA follows: TGTGCCAGCAGCTTTATGACAGATAACTATGGCTACACCTTC. The encoded protein is CASSFMTDNYGYTF.

The CDR3 protein is CASRDRNTGELFF. The DNA for the CDR3 is TGTGCCAGCCGGGACAGGAACACCGGGGAGCTGTTTTTT. The chain recombines TRBV7-9 with TRBJ2-2; the match to TRBD1 covers 7 bases. CDR3 size: 13 residues. Germline values: CDR1 SEHNR, CDR2 FQNEAQ (reference sequence). The trim removed 8 bases at V and 1 base at J, leaving 1 base unmatched.

The rearrangement uses TRBV19 and TRBJ1-2, with 10 positions matching TRBD1. The CDR3 has 14 residues. Germline lookup yields CDR1 LNHDA and CDR2 SQIVND (reference sequence). J lost 4 bases, V lost 6 bases, and 5 bases had no gene match. Here the CDR3 reads CASRGTGVIYGYTF. In DNA, the CDR3 is TGTGCCAGTAGGGGGACAGGGGTCATCTATGGCTACACCTTC.